A single T cell receptor beta chain is shown here with its context. No antigen is known for it. Generated by immunoSEQ multiplex PCR, the TCRdb table keeps only in-frame clones and is missing some. The sample yields around 45,000 clones, 75% to 80% seen once. The junction had 2 bases not matched to a gene; V was cut back by 3 bases and J by 10 bases. This CDR3 region has 12 residues. Germline V CDR1 and CDR2: SNHLY, FYNNEI. The entry originates in a study of vaccination effects on CD4 cells after COVID-19. Subsequent to a culture period of approximately 11 days, CD4+ T cells were isolated. The input for sequencing was CD4+ T cells from PBMCs cultured without peptide, taken before COVID-19 vaccination. This clonotype originated in a human donor who had a prior SARS-CoV-2 infection. The chain carries TRBV2 and TRBJ2-1; 8 bases are a match to TRBD2. The CDR3 protein is CASSEVAGEQFF. The CDR3 DNA reads TGTGCCAGCAGTGAGGTAGCGGGGGAGCAGTTCTTC.